The next 26 T cell receptor beta chains were all read from a single sample in a study of blood T cells in healthy people across ages. The authors ran a second PCR of 7 to 11 cycles using a sample-barcoded 5' primer and a J-beta primer mix. TCRdb reprocessed the 5' RACE reads via MiXCR and lists one record per CDR3 protein. Of approximately 850,000 distinct CDR3 sequences listed, around 43% are singletons. What was sequenced was blood. These receptors originate from a man in his 60s in good health.

The gene calls are TRBV15 and TRBJ2-3, with D uncertain. Looked up from germline, CDR1 is LNHNV and CDR2 is YYDKDF (reference sequence). V lost 0 bases, J lost 1 base, and 17 bases lay in between. The CDR3 loop spans 18 amino acids. CDR3 coding DNA: TGTGCCACCAGCAGAGAGGTTTTTCAGTACAGACGCACAGATACGCAGTATTTT. Protein sequence: CATSREVFQYRRTDTQYF.

This clonotype was observed a handful of times. The gene calls are TRBV4-3 and TRBJ1-4; D call uncertain. This CDR3 region has 15 residues. Germline-derived CDR1 and CDR2 are LGHNA and YSLEER. V was trimmed by 1 base and J by 7 bases, leaving 13 bases between them. The DNA of the CDR3 is TGCGCCAGCAGCCAAGTTGGGCGAAGCGGTGAAAAACTGTTTTTT. Translation: CASSQVGRSGEKLFF.

This chain links TRBV7-2 with TRBJ2-1, with D perhaps matching TRBD1 (6 bases). The CDR3 sequence is 13 residues long. V was pared by 5 bases and J by 7 bases, with 12 bases between. CDR1 SGHTA and CDR2 FQGNSA come from the germline V gene. The CDR3 protein is CASSPGTLNEQFF. The DNA of the CDR3 is TGTGCCAGCAGCCCCGGGACATTGAATGAGCAGTTCTTC. Using reference TRBV7-2 and TRBJ2-1 for the parts outside the CDR3, the full variable domain is GAGVSQSPSNKVTEKGKDVELRCDPISGHTALYWYRQSLGQGLEFLIYFQGNSAPDKSGLPSDRFSAERTGGSVSTLTIQRTQQEDSAVYLCASSPGTLNEQFFGPGTRLTVL.

This chain connects TRBV6-2 or TRBV6-3 to TRBJ2-6; D is ambiguous. Trimming pared 2 bases from V and 0 bases from J, leaving 14 bases between. The CDR3 runs 18 residues. CDR1 is MNHEY, CDR2 SVGEGT, per germline. The CDR3 nucleotides are TGTGCCAGCAGTTACAAGCCAGGCCGAAACTCTGGGGCCAACGTCCTGACTTTC. Its translation: CASSYKPGRNSGANVLTF.

The chain links TRBV12-3 or TRBV12-4 to TRBJ1-2; 8 nucleotides line up with TRBD1. Losses at the gene ends were 6 bases for V and 5 bases for J; bases not matched to a gene: 11. The CDR3 sequence is 15 residues long. The CDR3: CASRDTGGSTYGYTF. As DNA, the CDR3 is TGTGCCAGCAGAGATACAGGGGGATCAACATATGGCTACACCTTC.

This clonotype has only one observation. The V and J genes are TRBV6-4 and TRBJ2-1; the match to TRBD1 covers 10 bases. The V and J ends lost 5 bases and 7 bases, in that order; junction bases with no gene match: 8. Germline V CDR1 and CDR2: MRHNA, SNTAGT. The CDR3 runs to 15 residues. CDR3 DNA: TGTGCCAGCAGTACTTACGGGACAGGGGTGAATGAGCAGTTCTTC. Encoded protein: CASSTYGTGVNEQFF.

The chain has TRBV3-1 and TRBJ2-5; a weak D match, TRBD2 (5 bases). Germline V gene data show CDR1 as LGHDT and CDR2 as YNNKEL (reference sequence). The CDR3 is 13 amino acids. Trimming removed 6 bases at V and 5 bases at J, with 13 bases between. CDR3 sequence reads: CASSVSSKETQYF. CDR3 nucleotides: TGTGCCAGCAGTGTGTCTAGCAAGGAGACCCAGTACTTC.

This clonotype was seen a few times. V and J are TRBV20-1 and TRBJ2-5; D may match TRBD1 or TRBD2 (5 bases each). This CDR3 contains 14 residues. Germline CDR1 DFQATT, CDR2 SNEGSKA (reference sequence). Trimming took off 4 bases at V and 4 bases at J, with 16 bases between the two ends. The CDR3, as DNA: TGCAGTGCTACCCCAGGGAGAGGGCCAGAGACCCAGTACTTC. Amino acid sequence: CSATPGRGPETQYF.

This clonotype was detected only a few times. V is TRBV20-1 and J is TRBJ2-1; 15 nucleotides align to TRBD2. The CDR3 has 16 amino acids. Germline assignment: CDR1 DFQATT and CDR2 SNEGSKA (reference sequence). J lost 10 bases, V lost 6 bases, and 13 bases had no gene match. CDR3 sequence: CSARPLGLAGGWEQFF. The CDR3 coding sequence is TGCAGTGCAAGACCGTTAGGACTAGCGGGGGGGTGGGAGCAGTTCTTC.

The chain couples TRBV30 to TRBJ2-1, with D hard to call. V was trimmed by 2 bases and J by 9 bases, leaving 8 bases between them. Germline V gene sequence: CDR1 GTSNPN, CDR2 SVGIG (reference sequence). The CDR3 is made up of 11 amino acids. In DNA, the CDR3 is TGTGCCTGGAGTTTGGGCGGTGAGCAGTTCTTC. Residues: CAWSLGGEQFF.

By sample fraction, this clonotype is large. The chain combines TRBV12-3 or TRBV12-4 with TRBJ2-7; 8 positions agree with TRBD2. J was trimmed by 0 bases and V by 4 bases; bases with no gene match: 5. The CDR3 extends over 15 amino acids. CDR3 region: CASSWIAGSSYEQYF. CDR3 nucleotides: TGTGCCAGCAGTTGGATAGCGGGAAGCTCCTACGAGCAGTACTTC.

This clonotype turned up a few times. The chain has TRBV20-1 and TRBJ2-3, with D unresolved. The germline CDR1 and CDR2 sequences are DFQATT and SNEGSKA (reference sequence). The CDR3 is made up of 14 amino acids. In DNA, the CDR3 is TGCAGCCGAGGAAGGCACGTCAACGGGGATACGCAGTATTTT. Translating it yields CSRGRHVNGDTQYF.

The V gene is TRBV20-1, the J gene TRBJ2-1; TRBD1 agrees at 8 bases. The CDR3 has 14 residues. The germline CDR1 and CDR2 sequences are DFQATT and SNEGSKA (reference sequence). The junction had 3 bases not matched to a gene; V was cut back by 2 bases and J by 3 bases. The CDR3 DNA reads TGCAGTGCTAGAATGGGACAGGTCTACAATGAGCAGTTCTTC. Translated: CSARMGQVYNEQFF.

The rearrangement joins TRBV6-6 to TRBJ2-4, with 10 bases identical to TRBD1. Germline V gene sequence: CDR1 MNHNY, CDR2 SVGAGI (reference sequence). There are 14 residues in the CDR3. Trimming at V came to 6 bases and at J to 10 bases, leaving 9 bases not matched to a gene. Here the CDR3 DNA reads TGTGCCAGCAGCGAACCGGGACAGGGGTCGATTCAGTACTTC. Translated: CASSEPGQGSIQYF.

V and J are TRBV20-1 and TRBJ2-1; D is ambiguous. The germline V and J ends were trimmed by 1 base and 0 bases, with 13 bases remaining between them. Germline CDR1 reads DFQATT; CDR2 reads SNEGSKA (reference sequence). The CDR3 is made up of 16 amino acids. CDR3: CSARVGWLSSYNEQFF. CDR3 DNA: TGCAGTGCTAGAGTGGGATGGCTAAGCTCCTACAATGAGCAGTTCTTC.

The gene calls are TRBV11-1 and TRBJ2-3; D may be TRBD2 (6 bases). V was clipped by 3 bases and J by 2 bases, with 18 bases between them. The CDR3 is made up of 17 amino acids. Germline V CDR1 and CDR2: SGHAT, FQDESV (reference sequence). In nucleotides, the CDR3 is TGTGCCAGCAGCTTCTCCTTTGGATTAGCGGACACAGATACGCAGTATTTT. Protein sequence: CASSFSFGLADTDTQYF.

This clonotype was counted between two and nine times. This rearrangement joins TRBV5-1 to TRBJ2-1; D uncertain. The CDR3 is 13 residues long. Germline lookup yields CDR1 SGHRS and CDR2 YFSETQ. V lost 5 bases, J lost 7 bases, and 13 bases lay in between. The CDR3 sequence is CASSFDIWNEQFF. The CDR3 coding sequence is TGCGCCAGCAGTTTCGACATTTGGAATGAGCAGTTCTTC.

The chain carries TRBV19 and TRBJ2-3; 7 positions agree with TRBD2. The ends lost 7 bases at V and 3 bases at J; junction bases unmatched: 13. CDR1 is LNHDA, CDR2 SQIVND, per germline (reference sequence). This CDR3 region has 16 residues. As DNA, the CDR3 is TGTGCCAGTACCCCCACGTTTCGGGGAGGGACAGATACGCAGTATTTT. Translated, it gives CASTPTFRGGTDTQYF.

The chain links TRBV4-3 to TRBJ2-1, with 8 nucleotides matching TRBD1. V lost 3 bases, J lost 6 bases, and 4 bases stayed unmatched. Germline lookup yields CDR1 LGHNA and CDR2 YSLEER. This CDR3 is 14 amino acids long. CDR3 amino acids: CASSQTTGGNEQFF. The CDR3, as DNA: TGCGCCAGCAGCCAGACTACAGGGGGCAATGAGCAGTTCTTC.

The chain combines TRBV20-1 with TRBJ2-3, with D perhaps being TRBD1 or TRBD2 (5 bases each). CDR3 length equals 12 residues. V lost 7 bases and J lost 6, with 14 bases in between. Germline lookup yields CDR1 DFQATT and CDR2 SNEGSKA (reference sequence). CDR3 DNA sequence: TGCAGTGAGTTGAGGGGTGGCGATACGCAGTATTTT. Protein: CSELRGGDTQYF.

This clonotype showed up just a few times. The chain uses TRBV29-1 and TRBJ1-6, with D possibly TRBD1 on 5 matching bases. CDR3 size: 13 residues. Trimming stripped 4 bases from V and 7 bases from J, with 11 bases between. The germline V gene has CDR1 SQVTM and CDR2 ANQGSEA. The CDR3 protein is CSVVGGENSPLHF. The CDR3 region has the DNA TGCAGCGTTGTGGGAGGGGAAAATTCACCCCTCCACTTT.

The chain employs TRBV7-2 and TRBJ2-5, with TRBD1 as a possible D gene (9 bases). Trimming took off 7 bases at V and 1 base at J, with 19 bases between the two ends. Looked up from germline, CDR1 is SGHTA and CDR2 is FQGNSA. CDR3 length: 16 residues. CDR3 amino acids: CASTSGRDRVQETQYF. The CDR3 DNA is TGTGCCAGCACCTCCGGGAGGGACAGGGTCCAAGAGACCCAGTACTTC.

The V call is TRBV27, the J call TRBJ1-4; 8 nucleotides agree with TRBD1. Germline V CDR1 and CDR2: MNHEY, SMNVEV (reference sequence). The CDR3 runs to 18 residues. The V gene end was trimmed by 5 bases and the J gene end by 4 bases; junction bases not matched to a gene: 15. The CDR3 loop reads CASSALRDRPRGNEKLFF. In nucleotides, the CDR3 is TGTGCCAGCAGTGCCTTGCGGGACAGGCCTAGGGGTAATGAAAAACTGTTTTTT.

Remarks on this clonotype: Since a much larger clone is just one base distant, this may be a read error. This chain uses TRBV7-2 with TRBJ2-1; tentative D call: TRBD1 (8 bases). The DNA end favors TRBJ2-7, so the J call may be wrong. Looked up from germline, CDR1 is SGHTA and CDR2 is FQGNSA. The CDR3 contains 15 residues. The DNA of the CDR3 is TGTGCCAGCAGCTCACAGGGGGGGCCCTACAATGAGCAGTACTTC. Protein product: CASSSQGGPYNEQYF.

The gene calls are TRBV4-3 and TRBJ1-2; D not resolved. CDR3 length equals 17 residues. The ends were cut back, 4 bases at V and 6 bases at J, with 24 bases in the middle. Per the germline V gene, CDR1 is LGHNA and CDR2 is YSLEER. The CDR3 nucleotides are TGCGCCAGCAGCCCAAGCGTCGTGGTAGGGCTTAGGGATGGCTACACCTTC. Its protein is CASSPSVVVGLRDGYTF.

The gene calls are TRBV5-1 and TRBJ1-4, with TRBD1 matching 9 bases. This CDR3 comprises 16 residues. CDR1 SGHRS and CDR2 YFSETQ come from the germline V gene. Trimming took 5 bases from V and 2 from J; bases not matched to a gene: 7. The CDR3 coding sequence is TGCGCCAGCAGGGCCACAGGGGGCGAGACTAATGAAAAACTGTTTTTT. As protein: CASRATGGETNEKLFF.